This entry features one T cell receptor beta chain sequence. The data were obtained in a study of control samples from healthy donors and cancer patients. The protocol was immunoSEQ multiplex PCR, while the TCRdb copy is restricted to in-frame clones and leaves out a portion. Of about 170,000 clones listed, 80% to 95% are singletons. V dropped 5 bases and J dropped 1 base, with 5 bases sitting between them. This CDR3 has 13 amino acids. CDR1 and CDR2 from the germline V gene are MNHEY and SVGAGI. The sequencing input was blood. The sequence was obtained from a woman aged 55-75 years in good health. The chain employs TRBV6-5 and TRBJ2-2; D is uncertain. This CDR3 is CASSNKNTGELFF. In nucleotides, the CDR3 is TGTGCCAGCAGTAACAAGAACACCGGGGAGCTGTTTTTT.